The sample holds a few counts of the clone carrying this T cell receptor beta chain. As yet, its antigen is unknown. V gave up 3 bases and J gave up 7 bases; unmatched junction bases: 9. Germline loops: CDR1 MGHRA, CDR2 YSYEKL. The CDR3 loop spans 16 amino acids. The entry originates in a study of spatial heterogeneity in lung cancer. Study information: Each distinct TCR and UMI combination averaged more than ten appearances in raw reads. Study observations and caveats: It was found that expanded intratumoral alpha and beta TCR counts tracked tumor mutation counts.

TCRdb re-analysed the 5' RACE reads in MiXCR, keeping a single row per CDR3 protein. The profile covers several thousand distinct CDR3 sequences, with roughly 8.7% appearing a single time and about a sixth taken by the ten largest. The sample's time point: sample taken at primary tumor resection. Samples were obtained from approximately 76 donors, all untreated early-stage non-small cell lung cancer patients. Whole RNA from tumor, nontumor lung or frozen PBMC was sequenced unsorted. This sample comprised lung tumor tissue, obtained at surgery. This chain uses TRBV4-1 with TRBJ1-6; TRBD1 matches 7 bases. The receptor was derived from a female donor with early-stage non-small cell lung cancer. Written as DNA, the CDR3 is TGCGCCAGCAGCCACAGTGAGGGGGCGAGGAATTCACCCCTCCACTTT. This gives the protein CASSHSEGARNSPLHF.